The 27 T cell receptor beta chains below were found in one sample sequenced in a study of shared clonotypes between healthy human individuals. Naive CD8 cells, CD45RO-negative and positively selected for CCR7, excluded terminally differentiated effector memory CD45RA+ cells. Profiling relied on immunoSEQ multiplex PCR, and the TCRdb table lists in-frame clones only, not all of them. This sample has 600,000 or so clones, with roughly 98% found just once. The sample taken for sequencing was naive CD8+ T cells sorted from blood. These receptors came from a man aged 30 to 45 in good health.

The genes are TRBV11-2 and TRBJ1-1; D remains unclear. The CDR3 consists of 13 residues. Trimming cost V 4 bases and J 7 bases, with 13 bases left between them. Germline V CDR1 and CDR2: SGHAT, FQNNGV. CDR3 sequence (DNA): TGTGCCAGCAGCTCACCGGTGGAGCATGAAGCTTTCTTT. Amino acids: CASSSPVEHEAFF.

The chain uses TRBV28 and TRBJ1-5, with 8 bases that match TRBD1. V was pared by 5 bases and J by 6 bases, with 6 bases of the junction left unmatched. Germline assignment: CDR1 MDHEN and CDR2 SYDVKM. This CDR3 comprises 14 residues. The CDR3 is CASSRTGGSQPQHF. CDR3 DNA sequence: TGTGCCAGCAGTCGAACAGGGGGTTCTCAGCCCCAGCATTTT.

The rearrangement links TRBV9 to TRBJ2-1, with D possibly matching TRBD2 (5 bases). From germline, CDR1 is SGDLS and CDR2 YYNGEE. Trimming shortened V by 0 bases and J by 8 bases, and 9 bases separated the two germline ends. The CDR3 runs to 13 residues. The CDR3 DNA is TGTGCCAGCAGCGTAGGTCGGACTGATGAGCAGTTCTTC. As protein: CASSVGRTDEQFF. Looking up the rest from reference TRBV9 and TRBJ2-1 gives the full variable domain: DSGVTQTPKHLITATGQRVTLRCSPRSGDLSVYWYQQSLDQGLQFLIQYYNGEERAKGNILERFSAQQFPDLHSELNLSSLELGDSALYFCASSVGRTDEQFFGPGTRLTVL.

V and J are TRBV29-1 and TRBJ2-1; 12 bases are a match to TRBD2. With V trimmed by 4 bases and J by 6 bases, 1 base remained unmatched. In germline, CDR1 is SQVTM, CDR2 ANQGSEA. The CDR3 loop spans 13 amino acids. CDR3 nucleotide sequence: TGCAGCGTTGCTAGCGGGAGGGCCAATGAGCAGTTCTTC. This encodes CSVASGRANEQFF.

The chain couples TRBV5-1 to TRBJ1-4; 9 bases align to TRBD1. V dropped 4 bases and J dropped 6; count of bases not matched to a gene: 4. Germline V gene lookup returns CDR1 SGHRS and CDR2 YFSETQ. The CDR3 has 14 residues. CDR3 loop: CASSPDRGYEKLFF. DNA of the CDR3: TGCGCCAGCAGCCCGGACAGGGGATATGAAAAACTGTTTTTT. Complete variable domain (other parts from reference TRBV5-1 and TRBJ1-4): KAGVTQTPRYLIKTRGQQVTLSCSPISGHRSVSWYQQTPGQGLQFLFEYFSETQRNKGNFPGRFSGRQFSNSRSEMNVSTLELGDSALYLCASSPDRGYEKLFFGSGTQLSVL.

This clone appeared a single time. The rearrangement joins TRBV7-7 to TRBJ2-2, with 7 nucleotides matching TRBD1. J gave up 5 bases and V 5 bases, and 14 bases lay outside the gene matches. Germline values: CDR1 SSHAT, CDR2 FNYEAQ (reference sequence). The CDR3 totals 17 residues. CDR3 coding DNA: TGTGCCAGCAGCCCCCCGAGACAGGGTGTAGAGACCGGGGAGCTGTTTTTT. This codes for CASSPPRQGVETGELFF.

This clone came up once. The CDR3 region is CASSFRVANTGELFF. The CDR3 bases are TGTGCCAGCAGCTTCCGCGTGGCGAACACCGGGGAGCTGTTTTTT. The V call is TRBV7-8, the J call TRBJ2-2; D remains unclear. V lost 3 bases, J lost 0 bases, and 8 bases lay in between. CDR3 length equals 15 residues. In germline, CDR1 is SGHVS, CDR2 FQNEAQ.

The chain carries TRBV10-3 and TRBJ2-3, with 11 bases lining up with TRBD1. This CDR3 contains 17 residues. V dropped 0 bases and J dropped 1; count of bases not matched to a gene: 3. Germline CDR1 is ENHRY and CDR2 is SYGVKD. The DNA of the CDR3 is TGTGCCATCAGTGAGTCGACGGGACAGGGGGGCACAGATACGCAGTATTTT. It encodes CAISESTGQGGTDTQYF.

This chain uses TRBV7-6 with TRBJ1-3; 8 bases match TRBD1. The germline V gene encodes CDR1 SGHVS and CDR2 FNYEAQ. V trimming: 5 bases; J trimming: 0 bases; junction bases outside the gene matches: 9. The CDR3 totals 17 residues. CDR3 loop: CASSQWGQALSGNTIYF. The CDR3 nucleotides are TGTGCCAGCAGCCAGTGGGGACAGGCTCTCTCTGGAAACACCATATATTTT.

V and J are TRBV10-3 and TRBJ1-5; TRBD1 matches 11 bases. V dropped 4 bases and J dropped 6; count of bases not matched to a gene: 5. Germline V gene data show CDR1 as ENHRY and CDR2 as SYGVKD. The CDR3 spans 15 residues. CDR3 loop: CAISADRGHGQPQHF. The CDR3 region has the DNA TGTGCCATCAGTGCGGACAGGGGGCATGGTCAGCCCCAGCATTTT.

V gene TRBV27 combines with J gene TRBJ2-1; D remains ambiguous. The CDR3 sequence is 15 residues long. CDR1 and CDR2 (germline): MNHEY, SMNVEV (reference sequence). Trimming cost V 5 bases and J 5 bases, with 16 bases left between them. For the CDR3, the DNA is TGTGCCAGCAGTACCGGCGGTTTTCCGGACAATGAGCAGTTCTTC. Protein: CASSTGGFPDNEQFF.

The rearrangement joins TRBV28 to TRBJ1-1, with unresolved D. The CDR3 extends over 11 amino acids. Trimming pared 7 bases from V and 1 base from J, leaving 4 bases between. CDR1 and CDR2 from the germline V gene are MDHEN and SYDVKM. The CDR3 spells CASKENTEAFF. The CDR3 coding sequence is TGTGCCAGCAAGGAGAACACTGAAGCTTTCTTT. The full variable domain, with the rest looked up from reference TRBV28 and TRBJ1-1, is DVKVTQSSRYLVKRTGEKVFLECVQDMDHENMFWYRQDPGLGLRLIYFSYDVKMKEKGDIPEGYSVSREKKERFSLILESASTNQTSMYLCASKENTEAFFGQGTRLTVV.

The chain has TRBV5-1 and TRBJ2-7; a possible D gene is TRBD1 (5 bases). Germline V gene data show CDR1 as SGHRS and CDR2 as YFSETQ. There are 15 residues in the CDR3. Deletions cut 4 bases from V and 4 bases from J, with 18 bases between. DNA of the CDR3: TGCGCCAGCAGCCCAGACGCAGCATCAGGGTACGAGCAGTACTTC. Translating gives CASSPDAASGYEQYF.

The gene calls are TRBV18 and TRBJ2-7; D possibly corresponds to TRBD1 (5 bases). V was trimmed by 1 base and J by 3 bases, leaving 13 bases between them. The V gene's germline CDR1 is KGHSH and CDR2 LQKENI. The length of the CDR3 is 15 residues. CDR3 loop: CASSPRQGSYYEQYF. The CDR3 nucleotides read TGTGCCAGCTCACCACGGCAGGGATCGTACTACGAGCAGTACTTC.

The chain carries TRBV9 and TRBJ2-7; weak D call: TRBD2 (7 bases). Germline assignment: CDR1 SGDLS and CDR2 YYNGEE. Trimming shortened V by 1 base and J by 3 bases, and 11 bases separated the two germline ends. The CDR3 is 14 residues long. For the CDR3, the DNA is TGTGCCAGCAGCGTATCGGGGGGCGTCTACGAGCAGTACTTC. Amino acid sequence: CASSVSGGVYEQYF.

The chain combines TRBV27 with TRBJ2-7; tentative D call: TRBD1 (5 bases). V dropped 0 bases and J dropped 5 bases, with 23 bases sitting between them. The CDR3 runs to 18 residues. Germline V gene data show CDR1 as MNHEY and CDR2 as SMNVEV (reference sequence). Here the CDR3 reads CASSLSWLRSSGYHEQYF. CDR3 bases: TGTGCCAGCAGTTTATCCTGGCTGCGGAGTTCAGGGTATCACGAGCAGTACTTC.

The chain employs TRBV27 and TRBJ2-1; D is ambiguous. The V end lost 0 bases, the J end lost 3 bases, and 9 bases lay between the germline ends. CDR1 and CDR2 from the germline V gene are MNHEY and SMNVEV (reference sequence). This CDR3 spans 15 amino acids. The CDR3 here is CASSLSAGFYNEQFF. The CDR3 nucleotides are TGTGCCAGCAGTTTATCAGCAGGATTCTACAATGAGCAGTTCTTC.

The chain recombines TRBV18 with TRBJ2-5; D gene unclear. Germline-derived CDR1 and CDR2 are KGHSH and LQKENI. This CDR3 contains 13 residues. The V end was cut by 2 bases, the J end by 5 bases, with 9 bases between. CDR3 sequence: CASSPAKLETQYF. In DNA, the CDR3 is TGTGCCAGCTCACCAGCAAAGCTGGAGACCCAGTACTTC.

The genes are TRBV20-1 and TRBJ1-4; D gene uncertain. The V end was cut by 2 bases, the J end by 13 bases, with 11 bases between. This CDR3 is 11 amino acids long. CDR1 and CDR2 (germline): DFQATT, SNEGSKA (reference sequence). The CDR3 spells CSARLVDLLFF. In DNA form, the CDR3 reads TGCAGTGCTAGATTAGTAGACCTACTGTTTTTT.

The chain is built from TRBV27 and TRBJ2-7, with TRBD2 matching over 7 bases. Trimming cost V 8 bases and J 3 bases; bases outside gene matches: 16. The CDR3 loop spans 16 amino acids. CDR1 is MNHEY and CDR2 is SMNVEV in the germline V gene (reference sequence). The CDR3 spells CASRPLPGGLDYEQYF. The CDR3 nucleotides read TGTGCCAGCCGCCCTTTACCGGGAGGATTAGACTACGAGCAGTACTTC.

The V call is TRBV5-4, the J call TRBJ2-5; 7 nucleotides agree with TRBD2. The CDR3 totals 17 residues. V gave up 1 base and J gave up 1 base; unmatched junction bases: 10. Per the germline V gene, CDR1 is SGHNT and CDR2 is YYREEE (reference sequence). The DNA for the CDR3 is TGTGCCAGCAGCTTGTGGGGCGGGGGAGTATCCCAAGAGACCCAGTACTTC. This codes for CASSLWGGGVSQETQYF.

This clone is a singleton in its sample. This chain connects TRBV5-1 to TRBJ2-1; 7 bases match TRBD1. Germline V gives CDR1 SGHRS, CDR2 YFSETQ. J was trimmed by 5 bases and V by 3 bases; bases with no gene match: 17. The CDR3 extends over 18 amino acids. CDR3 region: CASSSPRTGSLLDNEQFF. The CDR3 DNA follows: TGCGCCAGCAGCTCCCCCCGGACAGGATCTTTATTGGACAATGAGCAGTTCTTC. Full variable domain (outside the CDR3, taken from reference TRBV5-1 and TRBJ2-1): KAGVTQTPRYLIKTRGQQVTLSCSPISGHRSVSWYQQTPGQGLQFLFEYFSETQRNKGNFPGRFSGRQFSNSRSEMNVSTLELGDSALYLCASSSPRTGSLLDNEQFFGPGTRLTVL.

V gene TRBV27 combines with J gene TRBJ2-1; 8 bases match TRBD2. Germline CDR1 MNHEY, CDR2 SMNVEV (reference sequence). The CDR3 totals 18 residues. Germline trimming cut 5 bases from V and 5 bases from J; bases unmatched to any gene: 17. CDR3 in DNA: TGTGCCAGCAGTCCCCGGCTACCAACTAGCGGTACCCACAATGAGCAGTTCTTC. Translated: CASSPRLPTSGTHNEQFF.

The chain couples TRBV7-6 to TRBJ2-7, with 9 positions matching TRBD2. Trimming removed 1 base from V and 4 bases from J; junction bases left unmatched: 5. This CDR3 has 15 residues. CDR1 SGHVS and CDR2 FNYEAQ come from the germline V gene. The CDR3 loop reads CASSLEAGGGYEQYF. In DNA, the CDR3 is TGTGCCAGCAGCTTAGAAGCGGGAGGCGGGTACGAGCAGTACTTC.

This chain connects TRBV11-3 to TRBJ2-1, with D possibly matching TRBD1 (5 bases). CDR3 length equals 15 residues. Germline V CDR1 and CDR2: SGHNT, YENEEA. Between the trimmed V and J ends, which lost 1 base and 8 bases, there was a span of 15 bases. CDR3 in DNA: TGTGCCAGCAGCTTAGCTTCCCGACAGCTCTATGAGCAGTTCTTC. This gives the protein CASSLASRQLYEQFF.

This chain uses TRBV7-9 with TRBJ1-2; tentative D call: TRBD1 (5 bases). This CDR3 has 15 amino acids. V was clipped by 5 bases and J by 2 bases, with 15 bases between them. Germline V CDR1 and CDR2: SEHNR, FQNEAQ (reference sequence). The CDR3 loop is CASSGGRRINYGYTF. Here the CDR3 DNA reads TGTGCCAGCAGCGGGGGAAGACGGATCAACTATGGCTACACCTTC. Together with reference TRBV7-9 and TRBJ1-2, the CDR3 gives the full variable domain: DTGVSQNPRHKITKRGQNVTFRCDPISEHNRLYWYRQTLGQGPEFLTYFQNEAQLEKSRLLSDRFSAERPKGSFSTLEIQRTEQGDSAMYLCASSGGRRINYGYTFGSGTRLTVV.

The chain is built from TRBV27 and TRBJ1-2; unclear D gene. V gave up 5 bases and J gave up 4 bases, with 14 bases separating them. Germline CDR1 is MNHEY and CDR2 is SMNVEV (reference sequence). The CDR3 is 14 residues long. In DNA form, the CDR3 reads TGTGCCAGCAGTCCCCGTGCAGGAATCTATGGCTACACCTTC. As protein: CASSPRAGIYGYTF.